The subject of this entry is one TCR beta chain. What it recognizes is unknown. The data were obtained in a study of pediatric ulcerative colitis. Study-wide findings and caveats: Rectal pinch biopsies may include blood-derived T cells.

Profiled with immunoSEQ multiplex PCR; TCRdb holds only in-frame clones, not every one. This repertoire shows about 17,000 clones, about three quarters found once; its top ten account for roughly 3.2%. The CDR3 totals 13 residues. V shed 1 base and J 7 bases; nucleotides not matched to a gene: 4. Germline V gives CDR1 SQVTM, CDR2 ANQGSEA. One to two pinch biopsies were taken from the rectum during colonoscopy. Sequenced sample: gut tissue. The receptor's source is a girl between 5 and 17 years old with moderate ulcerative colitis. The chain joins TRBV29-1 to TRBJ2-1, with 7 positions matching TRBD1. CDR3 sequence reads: CSVEADRLNEQFF. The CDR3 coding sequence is TGCAGCGTTGAAGCGGACAGGTTGAATGAGCAGTTCTTC.